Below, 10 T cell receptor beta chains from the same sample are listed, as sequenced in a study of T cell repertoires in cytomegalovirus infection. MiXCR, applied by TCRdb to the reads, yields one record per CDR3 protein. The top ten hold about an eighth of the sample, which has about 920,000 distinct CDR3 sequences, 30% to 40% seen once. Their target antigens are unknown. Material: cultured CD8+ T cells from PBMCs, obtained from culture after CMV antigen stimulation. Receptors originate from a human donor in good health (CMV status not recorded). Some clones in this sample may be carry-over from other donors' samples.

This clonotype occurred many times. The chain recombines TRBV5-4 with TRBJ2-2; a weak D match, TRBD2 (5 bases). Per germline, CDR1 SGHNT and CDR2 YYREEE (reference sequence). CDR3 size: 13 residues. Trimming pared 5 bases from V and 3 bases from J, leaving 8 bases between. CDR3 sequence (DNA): TGTGCCAGCAGTTCGGGATACACCGGGGAGCTGTTTTTT. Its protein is CASSSGYTGELFF.

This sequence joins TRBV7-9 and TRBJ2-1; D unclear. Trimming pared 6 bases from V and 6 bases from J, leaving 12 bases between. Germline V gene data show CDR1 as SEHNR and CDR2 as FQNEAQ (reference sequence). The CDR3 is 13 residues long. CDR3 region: CASSQHSSNEQFF. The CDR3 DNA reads TGTGCCAGCAGTCAACACAGCTCCAATGAGCAGTTCTTC.

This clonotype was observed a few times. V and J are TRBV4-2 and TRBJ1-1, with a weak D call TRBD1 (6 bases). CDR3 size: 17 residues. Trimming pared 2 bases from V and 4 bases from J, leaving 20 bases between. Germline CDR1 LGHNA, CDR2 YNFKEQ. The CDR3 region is CASSQFSSGSRGTEAFF. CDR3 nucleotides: TGTGCCAGCAGCCAATTTTCCTCCGGGTCCAGGGGCACTGAAGCTTTCTTT.

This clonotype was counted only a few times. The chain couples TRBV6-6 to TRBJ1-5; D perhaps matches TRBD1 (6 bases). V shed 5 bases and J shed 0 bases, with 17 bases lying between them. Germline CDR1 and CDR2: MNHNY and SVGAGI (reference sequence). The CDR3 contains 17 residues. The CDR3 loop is CASSQGSSVYSNQPQHF. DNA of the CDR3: TGTGCCAGCAGTCAGGGGTCCTCGGTATATAGCAATCAGCCCCAGCATTTT.

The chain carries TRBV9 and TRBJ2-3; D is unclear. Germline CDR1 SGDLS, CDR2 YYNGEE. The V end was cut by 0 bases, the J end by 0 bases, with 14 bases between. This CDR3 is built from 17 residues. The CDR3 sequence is CASSVETSKISTDTQYF. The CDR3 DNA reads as TGTGCCAGCAGCGTAGAGACTTCGAAGATTAGCACAGATACGCAGTATTTT.

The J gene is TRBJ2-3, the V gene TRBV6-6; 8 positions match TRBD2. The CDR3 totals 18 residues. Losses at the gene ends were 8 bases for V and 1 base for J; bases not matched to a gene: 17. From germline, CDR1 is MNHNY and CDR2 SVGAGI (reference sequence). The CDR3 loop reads CASFPGRGASQGTDTQYF. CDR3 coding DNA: TGTGCCAGCTTCCCTGGGCGGGGGGCCAGTCAAGGCACAGATACGCAGTATTTT.

CDR3 sequence (DNA): TGTGCACCCAGGTTCTATAGCAATCAGCCCCAGCATTTT. Its protein product is CAPRFYSNQPQHF. V and J are TRBV7-9 and TRBJ1-5, with unresolved D. In germline, CDR1 is SEHNR, CDR2 FQNEAQ (reference sequence). The CDR3 totals 13 residues.

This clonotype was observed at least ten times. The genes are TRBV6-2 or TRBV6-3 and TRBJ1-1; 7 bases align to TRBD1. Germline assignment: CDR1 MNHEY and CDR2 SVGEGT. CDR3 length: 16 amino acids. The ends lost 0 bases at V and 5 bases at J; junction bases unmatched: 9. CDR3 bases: TGTGCCAGCAGTTACTCGAGTATGACAGGGTGGACTGAAGCTTTCTTT. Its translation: CASSYSSMTGWTEAFF.

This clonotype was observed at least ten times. CDR3 DNA sequence: TGTGCCAGCAGCTTAAGGGCAGATCAGGGCTATGGCTACACCTTC. Its protein is CASSLRADQGYGYTF. The chain combines TRBV7-2 with TRBJ1-2; weak D call: TRBD1 (5 bases). The CDR3 contains 15 residues. The V end lost 2 bases, the J end lost 4 bases, and 14 bases lay between the germline ends. The germline gives CDR1 SGHTA, CDR2 FQGNSA.

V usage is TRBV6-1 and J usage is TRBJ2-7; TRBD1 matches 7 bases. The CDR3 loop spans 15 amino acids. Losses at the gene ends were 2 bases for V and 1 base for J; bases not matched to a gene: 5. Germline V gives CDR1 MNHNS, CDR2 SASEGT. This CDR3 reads CASSEWTGPSYEQYV. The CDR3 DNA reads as TGTGCCAGCAGTGAATGGACAGGACCTTCCTACGAGCAGTACGTC.